This TCR beta chain was documented in a study of tumour-infiltrating T cells in Burkitt lymphoma. The wider study: Repertoire clonality predicted overall and progression-free survival.

The CDR3 covers 13 residues. V lost 6 bases, J lost 5 bases, and 13 bases lay in between. Germline CDR1 and CDR2: MNHNS and SASEGT. Only in-frame clones appear in the TCRdb table, and some are missing; sequencing was by immunoSEQ multiplex PCR. The sample contains roughly 9,200 clones, about two thirds of which appear only once. This clonotype was obtained from a human donor with diffuse large B-cell lymphoma. The rearrangement uses TRBV6-1 and TRBJ1-2; D possibly corresponds to TRBD1 (6 bases). The material sequenced was tumor tissue. In nucleotides, the CDR3 is TGTGCCAGCAGCCCGGGGGGCTATTATGGCTACACCTTC. It is translated as CASSPGGYYGYTF.